The 5 T cell receptor beta chains below come from one sample, sequenced in a study of cytomegalovirus exposure and HLA in healthy donors. PCR involved 60 Vbeta and 13 Jbeta primers. Using immunoSEQ multiplex PCR, the repertoire was profiled, and TCRdb retains in-frame clones only, with some absent. The sample has more than 85,000 clones, roughly 13% seen once; the top ten hold 16%. Material for sequencing was PBMCs. Source of these receptors: a man between 35 and 55 years old in good health and CMV-seropositive.

This clone was picked up a small number of times. The V gene is TRBV5-1, the J gene TRBJ1-4; D uncertain. Between the trimmed V and J ends, which lost 3 bases and 5 bases, there was a span of 20 bases. Germline CDR1 is SGHRS and CDR2 is YFSETQ. The CDR3 length is 17 residues. Here the CDR3 reads CASSSAATGAGNEKLFF. Here the CDR3 DNA reads TGCGCCAGCAGCTCCGCGGCCACGGGCGCGGGCAATGAAAAACTGTTTTTT.

Here the CDR3 reads CASSRGQPMNTEAFF. CDR3 nucleotides: TGTGCCAGCAGTCGGGGACAGCCGATGAACACTGAAGCTTTCTTT. The genes are TRBV6-5 and TRBJ1-1, with 7 bases identical to TRBD1. CDR1 and CDR2 from the germline V gene are MNHEY and SVGAGI. J gave up 0 bases and V 5 bases, and 6 bases lay outside the gene matches. CDR3 size: 15 residues.

The chain is built from TRBV2 and TRBJ1-4, with D uncertain. This CDR3 has 10 amino acids. The germline gives CDR1 SNHLY, CDR2 FYNNEI. Trimming left V 8 bases short and J 7 bases short, with 5 bases between. CDR3 residues: CASRSEKLFF. CDR3 nucleotide sequence: TGTGCCAGCCGTAGTGAAAAACTGTTTTTT.

This clone appeared a single time. The rearrangement uses TRBV9 and TRBJ2-7, with D maybe TRBD2 (6 bases). The CDR3 extends over 14 amino acids. V was clipped by 4 bases and J by 6 bases, with 17 bases between them. Germline CDR1 reads SGDLS; CDR2 reads YYNGEE. CDR3 in DNA: TGTGCCAGCAGCATCTGGGACGAGGAGGGCGAGCAGTACTTC. It specifies CASSIWDEEGEQYF.

The rearrangement joins TRBV6-6 to TRBJ1-2; TRBD1 aligns across 7 bases. J was trimmed by 4 bases and V by 2 bases; bases with no gene match: 10. This CDR3 has 16 amino acids. Germline lookup yields CDR1 MNHNY and CDR2 SVGAGI (reference sequence). CDR3 sequence (DNA): TGTGCCAGCAGTTACCAAGGACAGGATCACCGCTATGGCTACACCTTC. Translated, it gives CASSYQGQDHRYGYTF.